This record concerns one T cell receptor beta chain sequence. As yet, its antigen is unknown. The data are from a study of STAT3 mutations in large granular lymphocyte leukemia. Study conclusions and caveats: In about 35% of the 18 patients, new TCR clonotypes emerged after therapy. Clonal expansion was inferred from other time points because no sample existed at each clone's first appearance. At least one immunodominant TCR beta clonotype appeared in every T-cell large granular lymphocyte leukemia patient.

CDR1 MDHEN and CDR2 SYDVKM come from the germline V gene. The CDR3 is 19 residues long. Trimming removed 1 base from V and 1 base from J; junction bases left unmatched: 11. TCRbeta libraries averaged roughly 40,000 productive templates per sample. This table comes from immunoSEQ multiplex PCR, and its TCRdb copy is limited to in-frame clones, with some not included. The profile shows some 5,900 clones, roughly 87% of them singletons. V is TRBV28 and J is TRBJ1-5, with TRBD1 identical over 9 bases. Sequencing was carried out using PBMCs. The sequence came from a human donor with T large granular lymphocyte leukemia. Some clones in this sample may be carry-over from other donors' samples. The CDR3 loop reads CASSLFGTGIVASNQPQHF. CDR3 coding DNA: TGTGCCAGCAGTTTATTCGGGACAGGGATCGTTGCAAGCAATCAGCCCCAGCATTTT. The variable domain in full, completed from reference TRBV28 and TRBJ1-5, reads DVKVTQSSRYLVKRTGEKVFLECVQDMDHENMFWYRQDPGLGLRLIYFSYDVKMKEKGDIPEGYSVSREKKERFSLILESASTNQTSMYLCASSLFGTGIVASNQPQHFGDGTRLSIL.